This T cell receptor beta chain was profiled in a study of beta chain features in type 1 diabetes. Of the isolated RNA, all was reverse transcribed, and so the sequenced material was expressed TCRB transcripts. Sequencing was performed with immunoSEQ multiplex PCR; in TCRdb, only in-frame clones are kept and a portion is missing. The sample lists about 930,000 clones; roughly 17% were seen once. General observations from the study: A potential influence of HLA type upon TCRB rearrangement remained unresolved herein.

Every donor had blood drawn once into heparin, 100 to 150 mL on average. All sorted populations exceeded 95% purity. A note on this clone: Its antigen is currently unknown.

The sequence was collected from a woman aged 18-30 years in good health. Sequenced input: naive CD4+ T cells from blood.

The DNA of the CDR3 is TGTGCCAGCAGCCCTGCCGGGGACACCGTTCAGTACTTC. It codes for CASSPAGDTVQYF. The chain is built from TRBV4-2 and TRBJ2-4; tentative D call: TRBD1 (6 bases). This CDR3 region has 13 residues. Trimming took off 4 bases at V and 11 bases at J, with 15 bases between the two ends. Germline CDR1 reads LGHNA; CDR2 reads YNFKEQ.